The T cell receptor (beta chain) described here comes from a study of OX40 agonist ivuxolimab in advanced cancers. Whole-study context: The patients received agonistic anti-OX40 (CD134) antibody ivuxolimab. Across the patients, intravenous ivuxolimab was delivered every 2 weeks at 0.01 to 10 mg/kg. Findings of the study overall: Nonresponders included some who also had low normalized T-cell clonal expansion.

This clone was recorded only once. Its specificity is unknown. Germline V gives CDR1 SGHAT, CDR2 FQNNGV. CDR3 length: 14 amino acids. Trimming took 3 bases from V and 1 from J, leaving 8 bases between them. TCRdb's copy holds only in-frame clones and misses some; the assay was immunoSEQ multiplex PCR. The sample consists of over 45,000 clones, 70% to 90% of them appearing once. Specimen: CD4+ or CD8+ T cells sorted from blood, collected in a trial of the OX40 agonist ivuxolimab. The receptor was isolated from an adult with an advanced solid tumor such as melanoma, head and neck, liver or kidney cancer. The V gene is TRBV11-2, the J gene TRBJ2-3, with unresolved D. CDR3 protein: CASSFLVRTDTQYF. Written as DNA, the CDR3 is TGTGCCAGCAGCTTTTTGGTCCGCACAGATACGCAGTATTTT.